These 12 T cell receptor beta chains were all obtained from the same sample, sequenced in a study of cytotoxic CD8 clonotypes in ibrutinib-treated CLL (dated by TCRdb to the early 2020s). The time point tag for this specimen amounts to: 20 to 30 months on ibrutinib. The library was generated by the immunoSEQ multiplex PCR assay. TCRdb retrieved this table from immuneACCESS and kept in-frame rearrangements only. Not all clones are present; in checked studies, unresolved V genes account for under half, and no reason is known for the remainder. The sample has roughly 180,000 clones on record, around 72% of them singletons. The top ten clonotypes cover over 10% of the sample. The input for sequencing was PBMCs, taken after 24 months of ibrutinib treatment. These TCRs come from a human donor with chronic lymphocytic leukemia.

The CDR3 sequence is CASSVFGEDTQYF. DNA for the CDR3: TGTGCCAGCAGCGTGTTTGGAGAAGATACGCAGTATTTT. The chain carries TRBV9 and TRBJ2-3; D uncertain. This CDR3 is built from 13 residues. The germline CDR1 and CDR2 sequences are SGDLS and YYNGEE. Trimming stripped 2 bases from V and 5 bases from J, with 9 bases between.

This clone was observed once. The chain combines TRBV5-1 with TRBJ2-1, with D hard to call. This CDR3 spans 14 amino acids. With 5 bases removed from V and 0 bases from J, the gap between germline ends came to 9 bases. Germline lookup yields CDR1 SGHRS and CDR2 YFSETQ. The CDR3 DNA reads as TGCGCCAGCAGTGTAATTAGCTCCTACAATGAGCAGTTCTTC. This codes for CASSVISSYNEQFF.

The chain uses TRBV19 and TRBJ2-3, with 10 bases matching TRBD2. The CDR3 contains 15 residues. V shed 6 bases, J shed 2 bases, and the junction held 5 bases outside the gene matches. Germline CDR1 and CDR2: LNHDA and SQIVND (reference sequence). Written as DNA, the CDR3 is TGTGCCAGTAGACCACTAGCGGGGTACACAGATACGCAGTATTTT. It yields the protein CASRPLAGYTDTQYF.

This clone was observed a single time. The chain joins TRBV5-1 to TRBJ2-3; TRBD2 matches 12 bases. Germline V gene data show CDR1 as SGHRS and CDR2 as YFSETQ. Losses at the gene ends were 4 bases for V and 3 bases for J; bases not matched to a gene: 3. The CDR3 sequence is 15 residues long. The CDR3 loop is CASSPGLAGTDTQYF. The CDR3 DNA reads TGCGCCAGCAGCCCAGGACTAGCGGGAACAGATACGCAGTATTTT.

The chain links TRBV7-8 to TRBJ1-5; D is possibly TRBD1 (5 bases). CDR1 and CDR2 from the germline V gene are SGHVS and FQNEAQ. V dropped 3 bases and J dropped 5 bases, with 14 bases sitting between them. CDR3 length: 15 residues. The CDR3 loop is CASSLISGVYQPQHF. CDR3 DNA: TGTGCCAGCAGCTTGATATCGGGGGTCTATCAGCCCCAGCATTTT.

The V call is TRBV7-9, the J call TRBJ2-1; TRBD2 might be the D (5 bases). This CDR3 has 13 amino acids. Deletions cut 5 bases from V and 10 bases from J, with 15 bases between. The germline CDR1 and CDR2 sequences are SEHNR and FQNEAQ (reference sequence). The CDR3 nucleotides are TGTGCCAGCAGCACCCGGGAAATGGGGGAGCAGTTCTTC. Protein sequence: CASSTREMGEQFF.

This clone has a handful of counts. The chain employs TRBV6-1 and TRBJ1-2, with D hard to call. Germline V gene sequence: CDR1 MNHNS, CDR2 SASEGT. V lost 1 base and J lost 7, with 4 bases in between. This CDR3 has 11 residues. Here the CDR3 DNA reads TGTGCCAGCAGTGAAGTGGGTGGCTACACCTTC. Its protein product is CASSEVGGYTF.

The V gene is TRBV11-3, the J gene TRBJ2-1; D is undetermined. Germline V gene data show CDR1 as SGHNT and CDR2 as YENEEA. The V and J ends lost 2 bases and 9 bases respectively, with 11 bases between them. CDR3 size: 13 residues. The CDR3 DNA is TGTGCCAGCAGCTTACTCTCACGTCTTGAGCAGTTCTTC. It codes for CASSLLSRLEQFF.

This rearrangement joins TRBV7-2 to TRBJ2-3; TRBD2 matches at 10 bases. Germline CDR1 SGHTA, CDR2 FQGNSA. V was pared by 1 base and J by 5 bases, with 6 bases of the junction left unmatched. This CDR3 is built from 16 residues. CDR3 coding DNA: TGTGCCAGCAGCTTAGGGAGCGGGAGGGCCGTAGATACGCAGTATTTT. Translating it yields CASSLGSGRAVDTQYF.

The chain couples TRBV4-3 to TRBJ2-1, with D unresolved. The germline V gene has CDR1 LGHNA and CDR2 YSLEER. This CDR3 spans 15 amino acids. Trimming shortened V by 1 base and J by 0 bases, and 7 bases separated the two germline ends. This CDR3 is CASSQARSSYNEQFF. The CDR3, as DNA: TGCGCCAGCAGCCAAGCTCGTAGCTCCTACAATGAGCAGTTCTTC.

The chain recombines TRBV5-1 with TRBJ2-1; a weak D match, TRBD2 (6 bases). The CDR3 covers 14 residues. V gave up 0 bases and J gave up 5 bases, with 9 bases separating them. The germline CDR1 and CDR2 sequences are SGHRS and YFSETQ. CDR3 DNA sequence: TGCGCCAGCAGCTTGGCCCCTAGCGACAATGAGCAGTTCTTC. Amino acids: CASSLAPSDNEQFF.

The genes are TRBV28 and TRBJ2-5, with 14 bases identical to TRBD2. The V gene's germline CDR1 is MDHEN and CDR2 SYDVKM. V shed 3 bases, J shed 5 bases, and the junction held 8 bases outside the gene matches. The CDR3 covers 17 residues. CDR3 sequence reads: CASSLAGLAGAGETQYF. CDR3 coding DNA: TGTGCCAGCAGTTTGGCGGGACTAGCGGGAGCCGGGGAGACCCAGTACTTC.